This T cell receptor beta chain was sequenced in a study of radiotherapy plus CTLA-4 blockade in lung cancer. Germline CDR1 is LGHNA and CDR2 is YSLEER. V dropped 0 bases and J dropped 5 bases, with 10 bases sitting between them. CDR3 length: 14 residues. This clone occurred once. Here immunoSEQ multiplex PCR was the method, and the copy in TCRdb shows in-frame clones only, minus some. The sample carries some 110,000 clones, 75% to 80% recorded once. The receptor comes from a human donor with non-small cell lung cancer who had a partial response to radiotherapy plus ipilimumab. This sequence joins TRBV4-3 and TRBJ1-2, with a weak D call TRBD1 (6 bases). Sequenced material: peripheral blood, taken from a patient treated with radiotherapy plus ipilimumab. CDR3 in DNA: TGCGCCAGCAGCCAAGATGCAGGGACATATGGCTACACCTTC. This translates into CASSQDAGTYGYTF.